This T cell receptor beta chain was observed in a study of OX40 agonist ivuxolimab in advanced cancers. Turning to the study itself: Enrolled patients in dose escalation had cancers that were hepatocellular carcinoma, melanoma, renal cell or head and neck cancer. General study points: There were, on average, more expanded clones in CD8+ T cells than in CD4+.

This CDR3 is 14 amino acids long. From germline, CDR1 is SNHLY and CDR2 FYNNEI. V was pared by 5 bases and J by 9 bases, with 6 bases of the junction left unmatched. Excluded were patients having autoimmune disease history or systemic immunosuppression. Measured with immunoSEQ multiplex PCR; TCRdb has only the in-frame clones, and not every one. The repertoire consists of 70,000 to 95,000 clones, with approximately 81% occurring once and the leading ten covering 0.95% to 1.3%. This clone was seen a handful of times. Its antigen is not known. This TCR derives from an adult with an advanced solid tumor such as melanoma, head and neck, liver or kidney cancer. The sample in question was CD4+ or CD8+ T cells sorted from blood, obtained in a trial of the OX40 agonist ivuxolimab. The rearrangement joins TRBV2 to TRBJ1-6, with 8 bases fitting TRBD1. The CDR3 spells CASSFGQGSSPLHF. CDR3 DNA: TGTGCCAGCAGTTTTGGACAGGGTTCTTCACCCCTCCACTTT.